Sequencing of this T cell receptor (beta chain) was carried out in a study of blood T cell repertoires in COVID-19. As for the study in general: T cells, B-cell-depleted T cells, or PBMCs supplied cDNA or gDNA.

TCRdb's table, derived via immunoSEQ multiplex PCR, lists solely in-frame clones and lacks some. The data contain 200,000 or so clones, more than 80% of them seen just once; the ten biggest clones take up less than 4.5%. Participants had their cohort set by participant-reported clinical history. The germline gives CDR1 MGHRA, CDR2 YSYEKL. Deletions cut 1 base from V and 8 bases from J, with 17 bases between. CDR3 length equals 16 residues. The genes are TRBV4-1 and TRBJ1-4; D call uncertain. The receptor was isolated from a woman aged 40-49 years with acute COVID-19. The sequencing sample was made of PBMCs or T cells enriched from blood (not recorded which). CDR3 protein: CASSQVVIGVREKLFF. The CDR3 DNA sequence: TGCGCCAGCAGCCAAGTAGTAATCGGGGTTCGAGAAAAACTGTTTTTT.